The rows below give T cell receptor beta chains drawn from one sample of a study of T-cell reconstitution after alpha-beta-depleted transplantation in children. TCRdb ran MiXCR on the PCR reads and lists one entry per CDR3 protein. The sample has some 350,000 distinct CDR3 sequences, around a tenth seen once. The sample in question was PBMCs from the stem cell graft donor, obtained from the stem cell graft. These TCRs come from a human donor who donated a stem cell graft to a child with acute lymphoblastic leukemia. Each CDR3 is given with its conserved first and last residue. The order of the fields is D gene, V gene, clone size, J gene, CDR3 length, CDR3 protein, CDR3 DNA. D genes are given only for firm matches. A clone size is listed for some rows: how often the clone was seen (once, few, many), or a class if it is expanded.

d_gene: .; v_gene: TRBV20-1; abundance: few; j_gene: TRBJ2-1; len: 12; CDR3aa: CSAPGRVFEQFF; CDR3nt: TGCAGTGCTCCAGGCCGGGTTTTTGAGCAGTTCTTC
d_gene: .; v_gene: TRBV20-1; abundance: few; j_gene: TRBJ2-2; len: 13; CDR3aa: CSAIDANTGELFF; CDR3nt: TGCAGTGCTATAGACGCGAACACCGGGGAGCTGTTTTTT
d_gene: TRBD2; v_gene: TRBV28; abundance: .; j_gene: TRBJ2-7; len: 12; CDR3aa: CASSSLLAGGNF; CDR3nt: TGTGCCAGCAGTTCCCTCCTAGCGGGAGGGAACTTC
d_gene: .; v_gene: TRBV9; abundance: .; j_gene: TRBJ1-5; len: 16; CDR3aa: CASSGLGRISNQPQHF; CDR3nt: TGTGCCAGCAGCGGCCTGGGACGGATTAGCAATCAGCCCCAGCATTTT
d_gene: TRBD1; v_gene: TRBV6-1; abundance: few; j_gene: TRBJ1-2; len: 14; CDR3aa: CASTPPGTGYGYTF; CDR3nt: TGTGCCAGCACTCCTCCCGGGACAGGCTATGGCTACACCTTC
d_gene: TRBD1; v_gene: TRBV9; abundance: .; j_gene: TRBJ2-3; len: 14; CDR3aa: CASGTGSSTDTQYF; CDR3nt: TGTGCCAGTGGGACAGGGTCTAGCACAGATACGCAGTATTTT
d_gene: TRBD1; v_gene: TRBV4-1; abundance: .; j_gene: TRBJ2-5; len: 15; CDR3aa: CASSLTGAHQETQYF; CDR3nt: TGCGCCAGCAGCCTCACAGGGGCCCACCAAGAGACCCAGTACTTC
d_gene: .; v_gene: TRBV20-1; abundance: .; j_gene: TRBJ2-2; len: 13; CDR3aa: CSVGQGTTGELFF; CDR3nt: TGCAGTGTCGGTCAGGGGACGACCGGGGAGCTGTTTTTT
d_gene: TRBD1; v_gene: TRBV27; abundance: few; j_gene: TRBJ2-3; len: 13; CDR3aa: CASSPTGADTQYF; CDR3nt: TGTGCCAGCAGTCCGACAGGGGCAGATACGCAGTATTTT
d_gene: .; v_gene: TRBV9; abundance: .; j_gene: TRBJ2-5; len: 15; CDR3aa: CASSVVGSAQETQYF; CDR3nt: TGTGCCAGCAGCGTAGTCGGGTCAGCCCAAGAGACCCAGTACTTC
d_gene: .; v_gene: TRBV9; abundance: .; j_gene: TRBJ2-1; len: 16; CDR3aa: CASSVDPRVYYNEQFF; CDR3nt: TGTGCCAGCAGCGTAGACCCCCGCGTCTATTACAATGAGCAGTTCTTC
d_gene: .; v_gene: TRBV10-1; abundance: .; j_gene: TRBJ2-7; len: 14; CDR3aa: CASSDGGQIHEQYF; CDR3nt: TGCGCCAGCAGTGACGGGGGACAGATCCACGAGCAGTACTTC
d_gene: .; v_gene: TRBV4-1; abundance: few; j_gene: TRBJ2-5; len: 13; CDR3aa: CASSQVFRETQYF; CDR3nt: TGCGCCAGCAGCCAAGTGTTCAGGGAGACCCAGTACTTC
d_gene: TRBD1; v_gene: TRBV6-1; abundance: few; j_gene: TRBJ2-4; len: 17; CDR3aa: CARSLKQGVLAKNIQYF; CDR3nt: TGTGCCAGATCACTTAAACAGGGGGTCTTAGCCAAAAACATTCAGTACTTC
d_gene: TRBD2; v_gene: TRBV10-3; abundance: .; j_gene: TRBJ2-3; len: 15; CDR3aa: CATRVMTSATDTQYF; CDR3nt: TGTGCCACCAGAGTGATGACTAGCGCGACAGATACGCAGTATTTT
d_gene: TRBD2; v_gene: TRBV14; abundance: few; j_gene: TRBJ2-1; len: 16; CDR3aa: CASSRISGRALDEQFF; CDR3nt: TGTGCCAGCAGCCGTATTAGCGGGAGGGCCCTAGATGAGCAGTTCTTC
d_gene: .; v_gene: TRBV29-1; abundance: .; j_gene: TRBJ1-1; len: 12; CDR3aa: CSVARGNTEAFF; CDR3nt: TGCAGCGTCGCCCGGGGGAACACTGAAGCTTTCTTT
d_gene: .; v_gene: TRBV7-9; abundance: few; j_gene: TRBJ1-1; len: 15; CDR3aa: CASSLSDGTVPEAFF; CDR3nt: TGTGCCAGCAGCTTAAGTGACGGGACGGTGCCTGAAGCTTTCTTT
d_gene: TRBD2; v_gene: TRBV27; abundance: .; j_gene: TRBJ2-5; len: 18; CDR3aa: CASRPSGSWFGLWETQYF; CDR3nt: TGTGCCAGCAGGCCTAGCGGGAGTTGGTTCGGTCTTTGGGAGACCCAGTACTTC
d_gene: TRBD1; v_gene: TRBV2; abundance: .; j_gene: TRBJ2-1; len: 16; CDR3aa: CASRLDRDRGRNEQFF; CDR3nt: TGTGCCAGCAGATTAGACCGGGACAGGGGACGCAATGAGCAGTTCTTC
d_gene: .; v_gene: TRBV5-1; abundance: many; j_gene: TRBJ2-3; len: 12; CDR3aa: CASSLAADTQYF; CDR3nt: TGCGCCAGCAGCTTGGCGGCAGATACGCAGTATTTT
d_gene: .; v_gene: TRBV29-1; abundance: .; j_gene: TRBJ2-5; len: 11; CDR3aa: CSAFGRETQYF; CDR3nt: TGCAGCGCTTTCGGTAGAGAGACCCAGTACTTC
d_gene: TRBD2; v_gene: TRBV20-1; abundance: .; j_gene: TRBJ2-2; len: 16; CDR3aa: CCAREGLAGETGELFF; CDR3nt: TGCTGCGCTAGGGAAGGACTAGCGGGCGAAACCGGGGAGCTGTTTTTT
d_gene: TRBD2; v_gene: TRBV12-3/TRBV12-4; abundance: few; j_gene: TRBJ2-1; len: 15; CDR3aa: CASRPPLAGGNEQFF; CDR3nt: TGTGCCAGCAGACCTCCGCTAGCGGGAGGCAATGAGCAGTTCTTC
d_gene: TRBD2; v_gene: TRBV18; abundance: .; j_gene: TRBJ2-7; len: 17; CDR3aa: CASSPFIAGEDLGVQYF; CDR3nt: TGTGCCAGCTCACCATTTATAGCGGGAGAGGACCTTGGCGTGCAGTACTTC
d_gene: .; v_gene: TRBV7-2; abundance: .; j_gene: TRBJ2-5; len: 15; CDR3aa: CASSLVGPAPETQYF; CDR3nt: TGTGCCAGCAGCTTAGTGGGACCCGCCCCGGAGACCCAGTACTTC
d_gene: .; v_gene: TRBV5-1; abundance: many; j_gene: TRBJ2-1; len: 14; CDR3aa: CASSLVASYNEQFF; CDR3nt: TGCGCCAGCAGCTTGGTAGCGTCCTACAATGAGCAGTTCTTC
d_gene: TRBD1; v_gene: TRBV4-3; abundance: few; j_gene: TRBJ2-5; len: 14; CDR3aa: CASSQGTGPETQYF; CDR3nt: TGCGCCAGCAGTCAAGGGACAGGCCCAGAGACCCAGTACTTC
d_gene: TRBD2; v_gene: TRBV4-2; abundance: few; j_gene: TRBJ2-3; len: 20; CDR3aa: CASSKARSGLAVTSTDTQYF; CDR3nt: TGTGCCAGCAGCAAGGCCCGATCGGGACTAGCGGTCACAAGCACAGATACGCAGTATTTT
d_gene: .; v_gene: TRBV7-2; abundance: .; j_gene: TRBJ2-2; len: 15; CDR3aa: CASSLLLANTGELFF; CDR3nt: TGTGCCAGCAGCTTGTTACTGGCGAACACCGGGGAGCTGTTTTTT
d_gene: TRBD2; v_gene: TRBV4-1; abundance: few; j_gene: TRBJ2-7; len: 15; CDR3aa: CASSQGGRGNYEQYF; CDR3nt: TGCGCCAGCAGCCAAGGCGGGAGAGGGAACTACGAGCAGTACTTC
d_gene: TRBD1; v_gene: TRBV3-1; abundance: many; j_gene: TRBJ1-1; len: 14; CDR3aa: CASSQVQGGTEAFF; CDR3nt: TGTGCCAGCAGCCAAGTACAGGGGGGCACTGAAGCTTTCTTT
d_gene: TRBD2; v_gene: TRBV27; abundance: few; j_gene: TRBJ2-3; len: 16; CDR3aa: CASNGPGLAGPDTQYF; CDR3nt: TGTGCCAGCAACGGCCCTGGACTAGCTGGTCCAGATACGCAGTATTTT
d_gene: .; v_gene: TRBV6-1; abundance: few; j_gene: TRBJ2-1; len: 16; CDR3aa: CASSSGHPSSYNEQFF; CDR3nt: TGTGCCAGCAGCTCAGGACACCCTAGCTCCTACAATGAGCAGTTCTTC
d_gene: TRBD2; v_gene: TRBV5-1; abundance: few; j_gene: TRBJ2-4; len: 15; CDR3aa: CASSYRTSGTNIQYF; CDR3nt: TGCGCCAGCAGCTACAGGACTAGCGGGACAAACATTCAGTACTTC
d_gene: TRBD2; v_gene: TRBV5-1; abundance: many; j_gene: TRBJ2-3; len: 16; CDR3aa: CASSPGTSGRSDTQYF; CDR3nt: TGCGCCAGCAGCCCCGGGACTAGCGGGAGATCAGATACGCAGTATTTT
d_gene: TRBD2; v_gene: TRBV9; abundance: few; j_gene: TRBJ2-1; len: 16; CDR3aa: CASSVTGAGGYNEQFF; CDR3nt: TGTGCCAGCAGCGTAACTGGAGCGGGAGGGTACAATGAGCAGTTCTTC
d_gene: .; v_gene: TRBV27; abundance: .; j_gene: TRBJ1-1; len: 15; CDR3aa: CASSPLWSRRTEAFF; CDR3nt: TGTGCCAGCAGTCCCCTCTGGTCCCGGAGGACTGAAGCTTTCTTT
d_gene: TRBD1; v_gene: TRBV6-1; abundance: .; j_gene: TRBJ1-6; len: 17; CDR3aa: CASRRRDRGPRDSPLHF; CDR3nt: TGTGCCAGCAGACGCCGGGACAGGGGGCCGAGGGATTCACCCCTCCACTTT